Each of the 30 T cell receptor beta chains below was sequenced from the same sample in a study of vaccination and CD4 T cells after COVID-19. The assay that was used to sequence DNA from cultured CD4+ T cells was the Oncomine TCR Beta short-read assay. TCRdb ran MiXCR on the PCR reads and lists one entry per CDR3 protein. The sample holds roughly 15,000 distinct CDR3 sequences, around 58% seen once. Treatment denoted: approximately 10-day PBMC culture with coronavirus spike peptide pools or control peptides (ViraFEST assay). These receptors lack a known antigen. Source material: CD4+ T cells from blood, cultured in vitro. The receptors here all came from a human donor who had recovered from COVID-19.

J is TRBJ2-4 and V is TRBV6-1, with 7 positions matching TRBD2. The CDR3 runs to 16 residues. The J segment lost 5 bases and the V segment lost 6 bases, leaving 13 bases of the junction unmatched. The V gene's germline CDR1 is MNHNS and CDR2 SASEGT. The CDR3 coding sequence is TGTGCCAGCAGGAACCACCCCTCTAGCGGACAAAACATTCAGTACTTC. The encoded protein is CASRNHPSSGQNIQYF.

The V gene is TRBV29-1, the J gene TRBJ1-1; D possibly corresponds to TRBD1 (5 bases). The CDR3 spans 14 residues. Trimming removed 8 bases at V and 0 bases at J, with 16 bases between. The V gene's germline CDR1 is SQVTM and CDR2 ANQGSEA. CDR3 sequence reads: CSTRQKTMNTEAFF. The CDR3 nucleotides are TGCAGCACCAGACAGAAGACCATGAACACTGAAGCTTTCTTT.

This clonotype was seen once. This CDR3 reads CASSRGGANEKLFF. DNA of the CDR3: TGTGCCAGCAGCCGGGGGGGTGCTAATGAAAAACTGTTTTTT. V gene TRBV7-9 combines with J gene TRBJ1-4; TRBD1 might be the D (5 bases). The CDR3 loop spans 14 amino acids. CDR1 is SEHNR and CDR2 is FQNEAQ in the germline V gene (reference sequence). Trimming took off 5 bases at V and 3 bases at J, with 10 bases between the two ends.

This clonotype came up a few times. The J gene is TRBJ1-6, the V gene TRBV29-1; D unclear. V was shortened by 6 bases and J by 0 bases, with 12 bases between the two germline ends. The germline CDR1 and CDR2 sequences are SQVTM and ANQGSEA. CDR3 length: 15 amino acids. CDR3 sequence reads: CSVAVRSSYNSPLHF. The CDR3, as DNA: TGCAGCGTCGCGGTTCGGAGCTCCTATAATTCACCCCTCCACTTT.

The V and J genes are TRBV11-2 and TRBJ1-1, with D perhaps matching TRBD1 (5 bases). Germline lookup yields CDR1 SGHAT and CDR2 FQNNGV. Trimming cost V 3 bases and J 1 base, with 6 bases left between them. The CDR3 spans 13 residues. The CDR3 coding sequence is TGTGCCAGCAGCTTCACAGGGAACACTGAAGCTTTCTTT. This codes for CASSFTGNTEAFF.

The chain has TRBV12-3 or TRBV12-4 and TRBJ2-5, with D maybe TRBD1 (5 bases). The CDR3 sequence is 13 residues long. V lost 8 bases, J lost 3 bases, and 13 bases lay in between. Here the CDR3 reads CASSGLRKETQYF. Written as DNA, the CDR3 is TGTGCCAGCTCAGGGTTGAGGAAAGAGACCCAGTACTTC.

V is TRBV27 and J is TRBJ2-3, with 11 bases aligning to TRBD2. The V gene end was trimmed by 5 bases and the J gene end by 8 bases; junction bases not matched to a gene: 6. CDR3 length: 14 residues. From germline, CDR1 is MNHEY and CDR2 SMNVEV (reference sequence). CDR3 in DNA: TGTGCCAGCAGTGGGGGACTAGCGGAGATTACGCAGTATTTT. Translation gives CASSGGLAEITQYF.

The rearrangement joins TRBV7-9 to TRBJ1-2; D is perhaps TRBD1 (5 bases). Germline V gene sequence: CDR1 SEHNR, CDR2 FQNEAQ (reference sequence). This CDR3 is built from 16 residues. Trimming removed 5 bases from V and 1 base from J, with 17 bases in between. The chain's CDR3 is CASSPSGARGNYGYTF. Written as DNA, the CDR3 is TGTGCCAGCAGCCCTAGCGGGGCACGGGGTAACTATGGCTACACCTTC.

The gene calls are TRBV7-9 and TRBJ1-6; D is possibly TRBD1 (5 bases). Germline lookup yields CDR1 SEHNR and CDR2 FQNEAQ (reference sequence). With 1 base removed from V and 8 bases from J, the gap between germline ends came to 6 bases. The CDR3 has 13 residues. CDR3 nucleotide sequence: TGTGCCAGCAGCTTAGTGGGGGATTCACCCCTCCACTTT. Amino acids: CASSLVGDSPLHF.

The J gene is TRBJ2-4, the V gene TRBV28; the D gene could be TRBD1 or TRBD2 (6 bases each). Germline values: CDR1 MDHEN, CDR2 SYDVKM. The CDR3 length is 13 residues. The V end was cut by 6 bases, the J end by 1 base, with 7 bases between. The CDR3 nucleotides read TGTGCCAGCAGAGGGGGGGCCAAAAACATTCAGTACTTC. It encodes CASRGGAKNIQYF.

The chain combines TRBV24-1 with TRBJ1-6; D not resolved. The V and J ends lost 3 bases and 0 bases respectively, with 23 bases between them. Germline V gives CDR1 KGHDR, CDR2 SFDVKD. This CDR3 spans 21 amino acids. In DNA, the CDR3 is TGTGCCACCAGTGATCACCGATTAAAAAGCCTCTTAGTCTCCTATAATTCACCCCTCCACTTT. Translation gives CATSDHRLKSLLVSYNSPLHF.

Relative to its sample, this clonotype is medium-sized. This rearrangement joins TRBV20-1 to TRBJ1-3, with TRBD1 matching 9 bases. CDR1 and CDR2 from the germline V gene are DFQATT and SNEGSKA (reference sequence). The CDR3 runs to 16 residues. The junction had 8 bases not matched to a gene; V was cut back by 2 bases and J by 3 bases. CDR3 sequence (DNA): TGCAGTGCTAGATACCCAACAGGGGGCGGTGGAAACACCATATATTTT. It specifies CSARYPTGGGGNTIYF.

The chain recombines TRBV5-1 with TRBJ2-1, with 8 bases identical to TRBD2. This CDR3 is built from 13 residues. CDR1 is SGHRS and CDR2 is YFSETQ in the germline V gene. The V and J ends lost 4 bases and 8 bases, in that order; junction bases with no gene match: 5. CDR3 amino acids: CASSDSGMYEQFF. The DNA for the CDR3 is TGCGCCAGCAGCGATAGCGGGATGTATGAGCAGTTCTTC.

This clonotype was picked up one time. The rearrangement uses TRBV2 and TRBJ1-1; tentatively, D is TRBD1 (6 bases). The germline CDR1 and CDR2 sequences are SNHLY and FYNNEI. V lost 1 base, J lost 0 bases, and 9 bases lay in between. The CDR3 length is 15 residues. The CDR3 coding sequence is TGTGCCAGCAGTGAAGAGGGGGGCATGAACACTGAAGCTTTCTTT. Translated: CASSEEGGMNTEAFF.

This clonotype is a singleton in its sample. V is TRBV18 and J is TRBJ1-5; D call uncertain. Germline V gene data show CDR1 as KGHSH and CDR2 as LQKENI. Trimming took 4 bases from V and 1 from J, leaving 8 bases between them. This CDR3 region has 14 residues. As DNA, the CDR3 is TGTGCCAGCTCACTACGCAGGAGCAATCAGCCCCAGCATTTT. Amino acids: CASSLRRSNQPQHF.

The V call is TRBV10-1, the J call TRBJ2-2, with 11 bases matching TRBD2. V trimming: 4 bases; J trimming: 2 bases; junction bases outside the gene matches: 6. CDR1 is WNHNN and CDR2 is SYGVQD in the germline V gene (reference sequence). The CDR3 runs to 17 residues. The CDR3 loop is CASSGDRLAGNTGELFF. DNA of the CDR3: TGCGCCAGCAGTGGGGATCGACTAGCGGGAAACACCGGGGAGCTGTTTTTT.

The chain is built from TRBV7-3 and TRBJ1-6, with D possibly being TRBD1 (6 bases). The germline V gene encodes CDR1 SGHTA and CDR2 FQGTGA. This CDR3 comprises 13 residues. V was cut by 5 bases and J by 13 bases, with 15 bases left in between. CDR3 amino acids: CASSKGGGRPLHF. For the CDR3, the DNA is TGTGCCAGCAGCAAAGGTGGGGGGCGGCCCCTCCACTTT.

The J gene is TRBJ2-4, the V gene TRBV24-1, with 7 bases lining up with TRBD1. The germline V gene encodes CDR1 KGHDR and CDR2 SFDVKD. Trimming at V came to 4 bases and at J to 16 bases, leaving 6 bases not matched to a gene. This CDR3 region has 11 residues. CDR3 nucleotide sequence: TGTGCCACCAGTGACGGGACAGTCGGCTACTTC. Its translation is CATSDGTVGYF.

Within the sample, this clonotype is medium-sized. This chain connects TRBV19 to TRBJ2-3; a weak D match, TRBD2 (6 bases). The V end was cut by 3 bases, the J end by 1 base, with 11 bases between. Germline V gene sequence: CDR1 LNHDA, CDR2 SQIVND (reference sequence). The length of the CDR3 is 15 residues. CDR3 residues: CASSMTSWRTDTQYF. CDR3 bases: TGTGCCAGTAGTATGACTAGTTGGCGCACAGATACGCAGTATTTT. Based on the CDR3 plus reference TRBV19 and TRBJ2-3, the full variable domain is DGGITQSPKYLFRKEGQNVTLSCEQNLNHDAMYWYRQDPGQGLRLIYYSQIVNDFQKGDIAEGYSVSREKKESFPLTVTSAQKNPTAFYLCASSMTSWRTDTQYFGPGTRLTVL.

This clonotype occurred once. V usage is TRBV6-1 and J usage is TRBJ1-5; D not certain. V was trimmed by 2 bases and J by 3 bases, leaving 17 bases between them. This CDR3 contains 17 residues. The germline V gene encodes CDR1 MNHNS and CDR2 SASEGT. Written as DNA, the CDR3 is TGTGCCAGCAGTGAATTAACATCAACAGATTTCAATCAGCCCCAGCATTTT. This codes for CASSELTSTDFNQPQHF.

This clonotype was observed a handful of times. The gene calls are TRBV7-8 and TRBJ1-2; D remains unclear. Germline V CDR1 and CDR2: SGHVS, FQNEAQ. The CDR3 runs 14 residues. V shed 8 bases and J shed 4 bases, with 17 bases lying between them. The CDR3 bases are TGTGCCAGCCGTAAGGCGGATCCAGCCTATGGCTACACCTTC. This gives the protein CASRKADPAYGYTF.

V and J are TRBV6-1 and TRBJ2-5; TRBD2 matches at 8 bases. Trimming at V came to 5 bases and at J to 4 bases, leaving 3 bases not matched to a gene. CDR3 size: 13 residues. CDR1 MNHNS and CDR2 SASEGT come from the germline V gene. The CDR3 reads CASSSGSGETQYF. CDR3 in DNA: TGTGCCAGCAGTAGCGGGAGTGGAGAGACCCAGTACTTC.

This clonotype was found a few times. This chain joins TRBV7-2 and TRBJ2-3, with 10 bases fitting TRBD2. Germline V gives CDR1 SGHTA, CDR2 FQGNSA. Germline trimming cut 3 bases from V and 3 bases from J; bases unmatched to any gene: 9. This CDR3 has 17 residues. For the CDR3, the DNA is TGTGCCAGCAGCTTGGGTCTAGCGGGAGCTCGGACAGATACGCAGTATTTT. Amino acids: CASSLGLAGARTDTQYF.

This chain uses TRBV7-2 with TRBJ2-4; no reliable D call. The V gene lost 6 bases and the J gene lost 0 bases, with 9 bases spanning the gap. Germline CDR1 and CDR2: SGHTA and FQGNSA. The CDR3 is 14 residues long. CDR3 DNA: TGTGCCAGCAGGCCGGCCTTAGCCAAAAACATTCAGTACTTC. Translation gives CASRPALAKNIQYF.

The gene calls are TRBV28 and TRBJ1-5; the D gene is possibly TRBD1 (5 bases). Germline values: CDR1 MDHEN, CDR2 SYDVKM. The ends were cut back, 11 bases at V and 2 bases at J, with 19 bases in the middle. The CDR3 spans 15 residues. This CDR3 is CAGGGAGEGNQPQHF. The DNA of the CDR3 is TGTGCCGGCGGCGGGGCCGGGGAGGGCAATCAGCCCCAGCATTTT.

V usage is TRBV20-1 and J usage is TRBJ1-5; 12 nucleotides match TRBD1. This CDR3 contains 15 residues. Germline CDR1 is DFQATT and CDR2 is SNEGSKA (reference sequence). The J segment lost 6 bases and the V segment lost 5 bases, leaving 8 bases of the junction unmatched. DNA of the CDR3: TGCAGTGCTGCACCGGGACAGGGGGCTGTTCAGCCCCAGCATTTT. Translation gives CSAAPGQGAVQPQHF.

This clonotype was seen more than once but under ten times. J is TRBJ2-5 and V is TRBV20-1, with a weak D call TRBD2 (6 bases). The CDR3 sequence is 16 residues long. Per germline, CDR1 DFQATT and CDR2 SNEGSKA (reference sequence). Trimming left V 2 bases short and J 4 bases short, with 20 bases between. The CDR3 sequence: CSARIPDGGAGETQYF. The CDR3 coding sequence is TGCAGTGCTAGAATCCCGGACGGCGGGGCTGGAGAGACCCAGTACTTC.

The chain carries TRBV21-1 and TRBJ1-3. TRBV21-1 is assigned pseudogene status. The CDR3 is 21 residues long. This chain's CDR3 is CASSKDIRDVHRNLSGNTIYF. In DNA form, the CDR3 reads TGTGCCAGCAGCAAAGACATTCGAGACGTCCATCGGAATCTCTCTGGAAACACCATATATTTT.

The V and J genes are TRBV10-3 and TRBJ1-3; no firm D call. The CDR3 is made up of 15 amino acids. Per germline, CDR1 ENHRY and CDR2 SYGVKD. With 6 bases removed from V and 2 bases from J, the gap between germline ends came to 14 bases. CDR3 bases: TGTGCCATCAGCGGGAGGGCCCTCGCTGGAAACACCATATATTTT. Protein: CAISGRALAGNTIYF.

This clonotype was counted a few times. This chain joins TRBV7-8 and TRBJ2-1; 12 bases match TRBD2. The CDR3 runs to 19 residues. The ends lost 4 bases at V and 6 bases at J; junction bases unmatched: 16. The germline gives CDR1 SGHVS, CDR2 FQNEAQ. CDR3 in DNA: TGTGCCAGCAGCTCCTCCCCTAGCGGGAGGGCCCTACAGGGCAATGAGCAGTTCTTC. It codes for CASSSSPSGRALQGNEQFF.